This record looks at one T cell receptor beta chain sequence and its context. This sample stems from a study of CD8+ T cells in alopecia areata. Study-level information: Among treated patients, oral tofacitinib was administered at 5 to 10 mg twice daily. For 6 to 18 months, tofacitinib was taken, and 6 months off drug followed.

In alopecia areata patients, both lesional scalp punch biopsies and peripheral blood were collected. cDNA serving as the sequencing template came from extracted, reverse transcribed RNA. Produced via immunoSEQ multiplex PCR; TCRdb's table is partial and in-frame only. The data contain about 130,000 clones, roughly three fifths of them singletons. Germline lookup yields CDR1 ENHRY and CDR2 SYGVKD. Trimming stripped 2 bases from V and 2 bases from J, with 16 bases between. This CDR3 contains 18 residues. The source is a human donor with alopecia areata. The specimen was CD4+ T cells sorted from blood, collected at week 0. This chain links TRBV10-3 with TRBJ2-6; D ambiguous. CDR3 DNA: TGTGCCATCAGTGAGACAGTACCCTGGGCCACTGGGGCCAACGTCCTGACTTTC. This translates into CAISETVPWATGANVLTF.